The source of this TCR beta chain is a study of regulatory and conventional T cells in RAG deficiency. Comments on this clone: Its antigen remains unknown.

Germline V lookup: CDR1 SGHDN, CDR2 FVKESK. The CDR3 is 15 amino acids. V lost 1 base, J lost 5 bases, and 12 bases lay in between. Blood CD4+ CD25-high CD127-low regulatory T cells supplied the genomic DNA template. Study-level points and caveats: Omenn patients showed >80% Treg-Tconv overlap and shorter CDR3 lengths. Shannon entropy fell and Simpson indices rose in RAG-deficient patients. Other subsets showed around 10-fold reductions, but Treg unique TCR beta sequences fell approximately 90-fold in these patients.

Assay: immunoSEQ multiplex PCR; the TCRdb copy retains only in-frame clones and omits some. The sample has more than 2,500 clones, roughly 92% seen once; the top ten hold 8.2%. The data were also submitted as part of a second study, on regulatory T cells. From that report: The primer mix had 52 TRBV and 13 TRBJ primers.

The source is a human donor in good health. The sample was CD4+ Tregs sorted from blood. The rearrangement joins TRBV14 to TRBJ1-3; D not resolved. The CDR3: CASSQGPGSRNTIYF. The CDR3 DNA reads as TGTGCCAGCAGCCAAGGCCCGGGGTCCAGAAACACCATATATTTT.